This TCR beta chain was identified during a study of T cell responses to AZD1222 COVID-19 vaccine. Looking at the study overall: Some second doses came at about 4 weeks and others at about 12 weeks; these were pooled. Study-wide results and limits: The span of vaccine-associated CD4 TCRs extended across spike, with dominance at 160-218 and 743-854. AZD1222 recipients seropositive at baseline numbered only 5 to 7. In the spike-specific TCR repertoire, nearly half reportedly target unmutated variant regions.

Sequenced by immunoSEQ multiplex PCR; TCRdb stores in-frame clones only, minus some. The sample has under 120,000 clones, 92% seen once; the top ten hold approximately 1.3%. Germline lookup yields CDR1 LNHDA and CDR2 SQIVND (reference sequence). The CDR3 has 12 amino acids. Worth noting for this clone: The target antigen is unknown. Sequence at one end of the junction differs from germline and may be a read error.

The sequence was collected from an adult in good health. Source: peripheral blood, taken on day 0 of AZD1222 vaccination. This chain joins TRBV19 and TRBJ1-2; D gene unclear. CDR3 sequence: CASSIQNSDRIF. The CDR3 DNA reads TGTGCCAGTAGTATACAGAACTCTGATCGAATTTTC.